What follows is one T cell receptor (beta chain) and its context. Assay: immunoSEQ multiplex PCR; the TCRdb copy retains only in-frame clones and omits some. The sample has tens of thousands of clones, about three quarters seen once. The entry originates in a study of blood T cell repertoires in COVID-19. The V segment lost 1 base and the J segment 5 bases; nucleotides outside the gene matches: 7. CDR3 length equals 16 residues. Germline V gene sequence: CDR1 SGDLS, CDR2 YYNGEE. This chain joins TRBV9 and TRBJ2-3, with 10 bases matching TRBD2. Sequencing input: peripheral blood. The TCR originated in a man aged 30-40 years with COVID-19, enrolled during active disease. CDR3 in DNA: TGTGCCAGCAGCGTAAGGAGCGGGGGGGTAGGAGATACGCAGTATTTT. It yields the protein CASSVRSGGVGDTQYF.